This entry is about one T cell receptor (beta chain). The antigen remains undetermined. Amplification used primers for 54 TRBV and 13 TRBJ segments. This table comes from immunoSEQ multiplex PCR, and its TCRdb copy is limited to in-frame clones, with some not included. This table has about 73,000 clones, about 80% appearing once. This CDR3 is built from 15 residues. Per germline, CDR1 SGHTA and CDR2 FQGNSA. J gave up 4 bases and V 1 base, and 4 bases lay outside the gene matches. The data are from a study of T cell repertoires and HLA-DP antigens. Looking at the study overall: Sorted CD137+CD4+ samples averaged around 200 ng DNA; pre-culture CD4+ samples, around 1,200 ng.

The rearrangement links TRBV7-2 to TRBJ2-1, with 7 nucleotides matching TRBD1. The sample taken for sequencing was CD4+ T cells from PBMCs. The source is a man in his sixties in good health and CMV-seronegative. CDR3 coding DNA: TGTGCCAGCAGCTTAGGAACAGGGGTATACAATGAGCAGTTCTTC. This translates into CASSLGTGVYNEQFF.